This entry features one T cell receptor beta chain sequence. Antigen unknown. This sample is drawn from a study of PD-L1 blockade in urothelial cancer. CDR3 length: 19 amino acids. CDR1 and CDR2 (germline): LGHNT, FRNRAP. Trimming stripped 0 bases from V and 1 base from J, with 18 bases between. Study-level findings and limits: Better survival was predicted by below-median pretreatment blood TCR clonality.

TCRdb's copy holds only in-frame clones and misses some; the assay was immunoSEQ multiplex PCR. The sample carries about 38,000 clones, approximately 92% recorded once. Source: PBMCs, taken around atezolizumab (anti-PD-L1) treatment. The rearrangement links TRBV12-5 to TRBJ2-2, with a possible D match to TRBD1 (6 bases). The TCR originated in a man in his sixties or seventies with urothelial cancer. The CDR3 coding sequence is TGTGCTAGTGGTTTGGTACTAGGCCCTGGGACACTGAACACCGGGGAGCTGTTTTTT. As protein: CASGLVLGPGTLNTGELFF. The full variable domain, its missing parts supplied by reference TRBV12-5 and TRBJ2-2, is DARVTQTPRHKVTEMGQEVTMRCQPILGHNTVFWYRQTMMQGLELLAYFRNRAPLDDSGMPKDRFSAEMPDATLATLKIQPSEPRDSAVYFCASGLVLGPGTLNTGELFFGEGSRLTVL.